The sequence of this TCR beta chain was determined in a study of T cell repertoires in cytomegalovirus infection. Turning to the study itself: Both a matching HLA type and CMV infection were indicated by public TCR beta signatures. General observations from the study: Summed frequency of shared TCR beta families picked out CMV carriers who also had the relevant HLA. Ex vivo, HLA-C-restricted CMV-specific TCR beta clonotypes prevailed over the rest of the response.

TCRdb re-derived calls from the reads in MiXCR, one entry per CDR3 protein. Found here are more than 200,000 distinct CDR3 sequences, roughly 9.1% of them singletons; the top ten hold roughly 16%. This clonotype was seen many times. Its antigen is unidentified. Sequenced input: PBMCs. This receptor was taken from a human donor in good health (CMV status not recorded). Some clones in this sample may be carry-over from other donors' samples.

CDR3 in amino acids: CASSTLRPLAGYTDTQYF. CDR3 sequence (DNA): TGTGCCAGTAGTACCCTAAGACCCCTAGCGGGGTACACAGATACGCAGTATTTT. This chain connects TRBV19 to TRBJ2-3; TRBD2 agrees at 9 bases. The trim removed 4 bases at V and 2 bases at J, leaving 13 bases unmatched. The germline gives CDR1 LNHDA, CDR2 SQIVND (reference sequence). The CDR3 is 18 residues long. The complete variable domain, with remaining parts taken from reference TRBV19 and TRBJ2-3, reads DGGITQSPKYLFRKEGQNVTLSCEQNLNHDAMYWYRQDPGQGLRLIYYSQIVNDFQKGDIAEGYSVSREKKESFPLTVTSAQKNPTAFYLCASSTLRPLAGYTDTQYFGPGTRLTVL.